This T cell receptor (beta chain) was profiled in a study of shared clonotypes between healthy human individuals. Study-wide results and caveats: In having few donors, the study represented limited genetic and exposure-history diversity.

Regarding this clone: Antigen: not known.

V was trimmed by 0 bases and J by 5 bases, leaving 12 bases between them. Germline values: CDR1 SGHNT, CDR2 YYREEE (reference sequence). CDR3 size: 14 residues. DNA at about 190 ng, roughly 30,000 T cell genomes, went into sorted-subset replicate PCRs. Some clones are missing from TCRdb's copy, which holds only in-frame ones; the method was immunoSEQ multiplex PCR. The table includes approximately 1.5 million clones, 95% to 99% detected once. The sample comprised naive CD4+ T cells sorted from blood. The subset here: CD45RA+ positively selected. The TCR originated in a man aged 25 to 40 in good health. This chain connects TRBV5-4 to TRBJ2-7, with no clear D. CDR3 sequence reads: CASSLVGRRDEQYF. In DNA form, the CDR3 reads TGTGCCAGCAGCTTGGTAGGCCGCCGAGACGAGCAGTACTTC.